The 31 T cell receptor beta chains reported below all come from one sample, sequenced in a study of cytomegalovirus exposure and HLA in healthy donors. TCRdb's table, derived via immunoSEQ multiplex PCR, lists solely in-frame clones and lacks some. The sample contains approximately 200,000 clones, around 84% of which appear only once. Input material: PBMCs. These receptors were collected from a man younger than 30 in good health and CMV-seropositive.

The V call is TRBV7-2, the J call TRBJ2-7, with 11 bases lining up with TRBD2. After removal of 6 bases from V and 3 bases from J, the junction contained 7 bases not matched to a gene. CDR1 and CDR2 from the germline V gene are SGHTA and FQGNSA. This CDR3 region has 15 residues. The CDR3 coding sequence is TGTGCCAGCAGGCCACTAGCGGGAGTGATCTACGAGCAGTACTTC. This translates into CASRPLAGVIYEQYF.

The chain has TRBV28 and TRBJ1-5; D is ambiguous. Germline CDR1 MDHEN, CDR2 SYDVKM. The V gene lost 6 bases and the J gene lost 2 bases, with 17 bases spanning the gap. The CDR3 is 16 amino acids. In nucleotides, the CDR3 is TGTGCCAGCAGCAGTCTAGGAGGGAACGGCAATCAGCCCCAGCATTTT. Its translation: CASSSLGGNGNQPQHF.

This chain uses TRBV18 with TRBJ2-7; D gene uncertain. From germline, CDR1 is KGHSH and CDR2 LQKENI. V was pared by 5 bases and J by 4 bases, with 9 bases between. The CDR3 sequence is 12 residues long. CDR3 in DNA: TGTGCCAGCTCAGAACAGAGTTACGAGCAGTACTTC. Translation: CASSEQSYEQYF.

This clone occurred once. This sequence joins TRBV11-1 and TRBJ2-1; a weak D match, TRBD2 (6 bases). Germline V CDR1 and CDR2: SGHAT, FQDESV (reference sequence). The CDR3 covers 15 residues. V was clipped by 5 bases and J by 5 bases, with 16 bases between them. The CDR3, as DNA: TGTGCCAGCAGCCCCAGCGGGTCACGGGACAATGAGCAGTTCTTC. Its translation is CASSPSGSRDNEQFF.

The gene calls are TRBV7-3 and TRBJ2-7, with a possible D match to TRBD2 (5 bases). V was clipped by 1 base and J by 7 bases, with 11 bases between them. The germline CDR1 and CDR2 sequences are SGHTA and FQGTGA. The CDR3 totals 13 residues. The DNA for the CDR3 is TGTGCCAGCAGCTTAAATAGCGCGTCTGAGCAGTACTTC. This codes for CASSLNSASEQYF. The full variable domain, completed using reference TRBV7-3 and TRBJ2-7, is GAGVSQTPSNKVTEKGKYVELRCDPISGHTALYWYRQSLGQGPEFLIYFQGTGAADDSGLPNDRFFAVRPEGSVSTLKIQRTERGDSAVYLCASSLNSASEQYFGPGTRLTVT.

V usage is TRBV27 and J usage is TRBJ2-1; tentative D call: TRBD1 (5 bases). Germline V gene sequence: CDR1 MNHEY, CDR2 SMNVEV (reference sequence). Trimming removed 3 bases at V and 6 bases at J, with 9 bases between. The CDR3 is 13 amino acids. CDR3 region: CASSFRETNEQFF. The CDR3 DNA reads as TGTGCCAGCAGTTTCAGGGAAACCAATGAGCAGTTCTTC.

To note about this clone: Other DNA variants within this sample encode the same CDR3. The chain uses TRBV27 and TRBJ1-1; D might be TRBD1 (5 bases). Trimming removed 6 bases from V and 1 base from J, with 9 bases in between. Germline V gene lookup returns CDR1 MNHEY and CDR2 SMNVEV (reference sequence). The CDR3 is made up of 13 amino acids. This CDR3 is CASSLGQNTEAFF. The CDR3 DNA is TGTGCCAGCAGCCTTGGACAGAACACTGAAGCTTTCTTT.

The chain uses TRBV7-6 and TRBJ2-6, with a tentative D call TRBD2 (6 bases). Germline V gene sequence: CDR1 SGHVS, CDR2 FNYEAQ. Between the trimmed V and J ends, which lost 5 bases and 2 bases, there was a span of 10 bases. The CDR3 is made up of 15 amino acids. CDR3 amino acids: CASSAGGTGANVLTF. In DNA form, the CDR3 reads TGTGCCAGCAGCGCCGGGGGAACTGGGGCCAACGTCCTGACTTTC.

V and J are TRBV9 and TRBJ2-5; possible D gene TRBD2, 6 bases. V dropped 0 bases and J dropped 1 base, with 13 bases sitting between them. From germline, CDR1 is SGDLS and CDR2 YYNGEE. The length of the CDR3 is 16 residues. The DNA for the CDR3 is TGTGCCAGCAGCGTAGGGGCTTTGGAGGGCCAAGAGACCCAGTACTTC. This translates into CASSVGALEGQETQYF. Full variable domain (remainder filled in from reference TRBV9 and TRBJ2-5): DSGVTQTPKHLITATGQRVTLRCSPRSGDLSVYWYQQSLDQGLQFLIQYYNGEERAKGNILERFSAQQFPDLHSELNLSSLELGDSALYFCASSVGALEGQETQYFGPGTRLLVL.

The chain uses TRBV4-3 and TRBJ1-4; 9 bases are a match to TRBD1. Looked up from germline, CDR1 is LGHNA and CDR2 is YSLEER. This CDR3 has 16 residues. V shed 4 bases, J shed 0 bases, and the junction held 3 bases outside the gene matches. As DNA, the CDR3 is TGCGCCAGCAGCCGGACAGGGGTCTCAACTAATGAAAAACTGTTTTTT. It is translated as CASSRTGVSTNEKLFF.

The chain has TRBV2 and TRBJ1-2; TRBD1 matches 9 bases. The CDR3 extends over 13 amino acids. Trimming cost V 7 bases and J 8 bases; bases outside gene matches: 8. Germline CDR1 reads SNHLY; CDR2 reads FYNNEI. The CDR3 reads CASTVDRGNGYTF. The CDR3 DNA is TGTGCCAGCACTGTGGACAGGGGAAACGGCTACACCTTC.

This clone was seen a single time. V is TRBV7-8 and J is TRBJ1-5; no clear D gene. CDR3 size: 16 residues. With 1 base removed from V and 2 bases from J, the gap between germline ends came to 12 bases. The germline V gene has CDR1 SGHVS and CDR2 FQNEAQ. CDR3: CASSLGGVMGNQPQHF. Written as DNA, the CDR3 is TGTGCCAGCAGCTTAGGCGGGGTGATGGGCAATCAGCCCCAGCATTTT.

The chain has TRBV5-1 and TRBJ2-5; the match to TRBD2 covers 12 bases. Losses at the gene ends were 3 bases for V and 5 bases for J; bases not matched to a gene: 5. The CDR3 spans 15 residues. CDR1 SGHRS and CDR2 YFSETQ come from the germline V gene. The CDR3 is CASSSLAGGDETQYF. Written as DNA, the CDR3 is TGCGCCAGCAGCTCCCTAGCGGGAGGGGATGAGACCCAGTACTTC.

This chain uses TRBV7-2 with TRBJ1-3, with a possible D match to TRBD1 (5 bases). The V gene's germline CDR1 is SGHTA and CDR2 FQGNSA. The CDR3 is 14 amino acids. Trimming stripped 5 bases from V and 4 bases from J, with 12 bases between. The CDR3 DNA reads as TGTGCCAGCAGCCTTGACAGCTCCGGAAACACCATATATTTT. This gives the protein CASSLDSSGNTIYF.

The rearrangement links TRBV5-4 to TRBJ2-7; no firm D call. Germline CDR1 and CDR2: SGHNT and YYREEE (reference sequence). Trimming removed 4 bases from V and 4 bases from J, with 6 bases in between. The CDR3 has 11 amino acids. CDR3 protein: CASSGSYEQYF. CDR3 DNA sequence: TGTGCCAGCAGCGGCTCTTACGAGCAGTACTTC.

Concerning this clone itself: The CDR3 ends on some other residue instead of the conserved phenylalanine or tryptophan, so this is likely a read error. The DNA is left out, because the CDR3 cannot be placed on it with certainty; the CDR3 is given as TCRdb lists it. The V gene is TRBV7-2, the J gene TRBJ2-7; the DNA was not compared with TRBD1, the D call given in the table. The CDR3 spans 13 residues, counting both ends. Germline assignment: CDR1 SGHTA and CDR2 FQGNSA. The CDR3 reads CASSTRRWDRLSP.

CDR3 coding DNA: TGTGCCAGCAGTGGGACAGCCTCTGGCGAGCCCCAGCATTTT. Residues: CASSGTASGEPQHF. J is TRBJ1-5 and V is TRBV25-1; D perhaps matches TRBD1 (6 bases). CDR3 length: 14 residues. The V gene's germline CDR1 is MGHDK and CDR2 SYGVNS. The V end lost 4 bases, the J end lost 8 bases, and 15 bases lay between the germline ends. The full variable domain, its missing parts supplied by reference TRBV25-1 and TRBJ1-5, is EADIYQTPRYLVIGTGKKITLECSQTMGHDKMYWYQQDPGMELHLIHYSYGVNSTEKGDLSSESTVSRIRTEHFPLTLESARPSHTSQYLCASSGTASGEPQHFGDGTRLSIL.

The V and J genes are TRBV7-3 and TRBJ2-5, with 11 positions matching TRBD2. With V trimmed by 8 bases and J by 2 bases, 10 bases remained unmatched. The CDR3 contains 16 residues. Germline CDR1 SGHTA, CDR2 FQGTGA. The DNA of the CDR3 is TGTGCCAGCGCCCTTGGCCTAGCGGGGGGACAAGAGACCCAGTACTTC. Residues: CASALGLAGGQETQYF.

The DNA of the CDR3 is TGTGCCAGCAGGGCTAGCGGGCAAGAGACCCAGTACTTC. Amino acid sequence: CASRASGQETQYF. The gene calls are TRBV6-1 and TRBJ2-5; 8 positions agree with TRBD2. This CDR3 is built from 13 residues. With 6 bases clipped from V and 2 bases from J, the junction kept 2 bases outside the gene matches. Germline V gene lookup returns CDR1 MNHNS and CDR2 SASEGT.

The chain is built from TRBV12-2 and TRBJ2-7; the tabulated D call, TRBD1, remains unverified against the DNA. TRBV12-2 counts as a pseudogene. This CDR3 has 17 residues. CDR3 DNA: TGTGCAAGTCGCCCAACGTCGGAGGACAGGGGGCACCACGAGCAGTACTTC. Protein product: CASRPTSEDRGHHEQYF.

The V call is TRBV7-2, the J call TRBJ1-3; D unresolved. This CDR3 contains 15 residues. Germline V gives CDR1 SGHTA, CDR2 FQGNSA. V gave up 2 bases and J gave up 4 bases, with 12 bases separating them. The CDR3 sequence: CASSLQPGIGNTIYF. In DNA, the CDR3 is TGTGCCAGCAGCTTACAACCGGGAATCGGAAACACCATATATTTT.

The genes are TRBV12-2 and TRBJ2-1; TRBD2, the D gene given by the table, was not confirmed from the DNA. TRBV12-2 is tagged as a pseudogene. This CDR3 is built from 17 residues. The CDR3 loop is CASRLGSSRSSYNEQFF. Here the CDR3 DNA reads TGTGCAAGTCGCTTAGGAAGTAGCCGGTCTTCCTACAATGAGCAGTTCTTC.

The chain joins TRBV4-3 to TRBJ2-7, with 10 nucleotides matching TRBD2. CDR1 and CDR2 (germline): LGHNA, YSLEER. The CDR3 is 14 amino acids. V was clipped by 4 bases and J by 5 bases; unmatched bases: 5. CDR3 nucleotide sequence: TGCGCCAGCAGCCCGGGGCTAGCGGGAGACGAGCAGTACTTC. It yields the protein CASSPGLAGDEQYF.

This clone was seen only a few times. The chain carries TRBV7-7 and TRBJ2-7; maybe TRBD2 (6 bases). With 1 base removed from V and 6 bases from J, the gap between germline ends came to 10 bases. Germline V gives CDR1 SSHAT, CDR2 FNYEAQ (reference sequence). The CDR3 length is 13 residues. The CDR3 DNA follows: TGTGCCAGCAGCTTAGGTAGCGGAAGCGAGCAGTACTTC. Encoded protein: CASSLGSGSEQYF.

In nucleotides, the CDR3 is TGTGCCAGCAGCCGGGACACTTACAATCAGCCCCAGCATTTT. It codes for CASSRDTYNQPQHF. J is TRBJ1-5 and V is TRBV6-5, with D possibly TRBD1 on 6 matching bases. Germline CDR1 MNHEY, CDR2 SVGAGI. This CDR3 spans 14 amino acids. V shed 6 bases and J shed 3 bases, with 12 bases lying between them.

The V and J genes are TRBV21-1 and TRBJ2-1; TRBD1 was called by the table and not checked on the DNA. TRBV21-1 is a pseudogene locus. This CDR3 contains 15 residues. The CDR3 reads CASSGHRGTYNEQFF. In nucleotides, the CDR3 is TGTGCCAGCAGCGGGCACAGGGGAACCTACAATGAGCAGTTCTTC.

The table lists this clone with a count of one. V gene TRBV4-3 combines with J gene TRBJ1-2, with 10 bases fitting TRBD1. This CDR3 is 19 amino acids long. Germline trimming cut 0 bases from V and 5 bases from J; bases unmatched to any gene: 15. Germline CDR1 LGHNA, CDR2 YSLEER. DNA for the CDR3: TGCGCCAGCAGCCAAGATTGGGGGACAGGGGTAGTTTGGGGTTATGGCTACACCTTC. Translation: CASSQDWGTGVVWGYGYTF.

This chain uses TRBV7-9 with TRBJ2-7; D perhaps matches TRBD2 (5 bases). The V gene lost 1 base and the J gene lost 3 bases, with 16 bases spanning the gap. CDR1 is SEHNR and CDR2 is FQNEAQ in the germline V gene (reference sequence). The CDR3 loop spans 16 amino acids. The CDR3 bases are TGTGCCAGCAGCTTAGGGGTTCAGCGGCCACGCTACGAGCAGTACTTC. This sequence encodes CASSLGVQRPRYEQYF.

J is TRBJ1-2 and V is TRBV29-1; D is perhaps TRBD1 (5 bases). V was clipped by 4 bases and J by 4 bases, with 10 bases between them. Germline CDR1 is SQVTM and CDR2 is ANQGSEA. The CDR3 contains 12 residues. CDR3 region: CSVGQGGYGYTF. As DNA, the CDR3 is TGCAGCGTTGGGCAGGGAGGCTATGGCTACACCTTC.

This clone came up once. The V gene is TRBV7-2, the J gene TRBJ1-2; 11 bases line up with TRBD1. From germline, CDR1 is SGHTA and CDR2 FQGNSA. V dropped 3 bases and J dropped 4; count of bases not matched to a gene: 7. The CDR3 totals 16 residues. CDR3 nucleotides: TGTGCCAGCAGCTTGTCCGGGACAGGGGGTGTCTATGGCTACACCTTC. Translated, it gives CASSLSGTGGVYGYTF.

This chain uses TRBV2 with TRBJ1-4, with TRBD1 matching over 10 bases. V was clipped by 6 bases and J by 8 bases; unmatched bases: 6. The length of the CDR3 is 14 residues. Germline CDR1 SNHLY, CDR2 FYNNEI. The CDR3 spells CASRADRGKEKLFF. DNA for the CDR3: TGTGCCAGCAGGGCGGACAGGGGGAAGGAAAAACTGTTTTTT.